This T cell receptor (beta chain) was recorded in a study of blood T cells in healthy people across ages. Study observations and caveats: In the absence of known donor CMV status, changes in expanded clonotypes were possibly confounded. There were more naive CD4+ cells and higher diversity in long-lived donors than in aged donors.

The draw of peripheral blood yielded approximately 10 milliliters from each donor. Extraction yielded at least 5.5 micrograms of total RNA per sample. In its sample, this clonotype was seen a few times. Its antigen is undetermined. Sample-barcoded 5' priming and a J-beta primer mix drove a second PCR of about 6 to 12 cycles. TCRdb independently ran MiXCR on the 5' RACE reads; one entry per CDR3 protein. The table includes roughly 1,800,000 distinct CDR3 sequences, around half detected once. The source of this sequence is a woman in her 40s in good health. The sample consisted of blood.

In nucleotides, the CDR3 is TGTGCCAGCAGCTACTCTGGCAGGGTGTCGACCTACGAGCAGTACTTC. As protein: CASSYSGRVSTYEQYF. The V gene is TRBV7-2, the J gene TRBJ2-7, with TRBD1 as a possible D gene (5 bases). V lost 4 bases and J lost 2, with 18 bases in between. This CDR3 is built from 16 residues. The germline CDR1 and CDR2 sequences are SGHTA and FQGNSA.